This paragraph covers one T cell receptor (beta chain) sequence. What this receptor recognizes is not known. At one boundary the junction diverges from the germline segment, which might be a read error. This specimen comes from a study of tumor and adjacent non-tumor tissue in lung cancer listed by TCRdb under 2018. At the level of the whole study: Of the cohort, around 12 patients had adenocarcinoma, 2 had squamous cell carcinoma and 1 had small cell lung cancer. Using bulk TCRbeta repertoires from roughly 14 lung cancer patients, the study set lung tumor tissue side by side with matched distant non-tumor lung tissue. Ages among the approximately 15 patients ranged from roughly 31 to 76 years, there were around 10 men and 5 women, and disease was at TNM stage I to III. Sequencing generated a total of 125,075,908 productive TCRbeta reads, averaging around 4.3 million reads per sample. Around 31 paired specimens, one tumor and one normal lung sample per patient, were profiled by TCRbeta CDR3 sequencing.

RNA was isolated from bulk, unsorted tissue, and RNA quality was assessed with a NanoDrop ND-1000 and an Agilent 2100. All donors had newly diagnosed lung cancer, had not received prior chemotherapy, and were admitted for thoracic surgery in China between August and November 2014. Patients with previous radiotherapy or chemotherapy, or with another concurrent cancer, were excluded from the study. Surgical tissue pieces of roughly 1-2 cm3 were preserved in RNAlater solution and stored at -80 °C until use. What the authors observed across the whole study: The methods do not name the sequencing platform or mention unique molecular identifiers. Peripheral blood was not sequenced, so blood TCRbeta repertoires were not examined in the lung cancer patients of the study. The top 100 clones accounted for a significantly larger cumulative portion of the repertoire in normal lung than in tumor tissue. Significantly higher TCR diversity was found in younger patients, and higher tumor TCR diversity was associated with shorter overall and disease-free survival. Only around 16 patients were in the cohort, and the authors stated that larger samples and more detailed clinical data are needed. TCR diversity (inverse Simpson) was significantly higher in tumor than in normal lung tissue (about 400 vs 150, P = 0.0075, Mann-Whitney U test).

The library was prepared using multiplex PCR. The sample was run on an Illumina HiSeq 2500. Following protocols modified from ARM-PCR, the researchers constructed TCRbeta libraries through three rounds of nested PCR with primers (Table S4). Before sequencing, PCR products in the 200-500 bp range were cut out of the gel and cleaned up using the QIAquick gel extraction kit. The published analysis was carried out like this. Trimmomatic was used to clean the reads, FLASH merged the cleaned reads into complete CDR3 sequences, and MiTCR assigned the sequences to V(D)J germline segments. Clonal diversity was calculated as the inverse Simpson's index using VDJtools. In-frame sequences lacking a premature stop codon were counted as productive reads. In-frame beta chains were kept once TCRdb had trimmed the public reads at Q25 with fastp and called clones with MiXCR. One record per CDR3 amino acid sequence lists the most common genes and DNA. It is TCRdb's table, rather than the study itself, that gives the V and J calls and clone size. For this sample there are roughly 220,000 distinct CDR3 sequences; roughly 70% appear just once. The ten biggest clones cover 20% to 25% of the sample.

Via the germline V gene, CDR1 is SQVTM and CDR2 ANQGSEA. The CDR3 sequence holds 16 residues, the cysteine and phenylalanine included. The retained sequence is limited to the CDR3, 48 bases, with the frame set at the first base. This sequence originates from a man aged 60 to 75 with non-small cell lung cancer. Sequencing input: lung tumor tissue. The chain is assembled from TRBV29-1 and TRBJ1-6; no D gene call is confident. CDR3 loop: CRVEMGGGVGNSPLLF. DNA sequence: TGCAGGGTTGAAATGGGAGGTGGAGTGGGCAATTCACCCCTCCTCTTT.